These 26 T cell receptor beta chains were all obtained from the same sample, sequenced in a study of Graves' ophthalmopathy and Graves' hyperthyroidism. As the template, RNA transcripts were used to amplify TCR beta CDR3 regions. A first-round RT-PCR used HTBI primers, followed by a second-round multiplex PCR. TCRdb reprocessed the multiplex PCR reads with MiXCR, giving one entry per CDR3 protein. In the table there are hundreds of thousands of distinct CDR3 sequences, 40% of which are singletons. Sequenced material: peripheral blood. These receptors all stem from an adult man with Graves' ophthalmopathy.

A note on this clonotype: One junction end does not reproduce the germline sequence, and a read error may be involved. The J gene is TRBJ1-6, the V gene TRBV25-1; 10 nucleotides align to TRBD1. Germline CDR1 is MGHDK and CDR2 is SYGVNS. This CDR3 has 15 residues. This CDR3 reads CASRQGQGTFSPFHF. CDR3 DNA: TGTGCCAGCAGACAGGGACAGGGGACCTTTTCACCCTTCCACTTT.

This clonotype was observed a handful of times. The chain employs TRBV20-1 and TRBJ1-2; D is undetermined. The germline CDR1 and CDR2 sequences are DFQATT and SNEGSKA (reference sequence). Trimming stripped 0 bases from V and 0 bases from J, with 11 bases between. This CDR3 has 15 amino acids. The CDR3 loop reads CSARDRVRSNYGYTF. The CDR3, as DNA: TGCAGTGCTAGAGATCGTGTCAGATCTAACTATGGCTACACCTTC.

There are a few counts of this clonotype. The V call is TRBV2, the J call TRBJ1-5; D is possibly TRBD1 (5 bases). Germline CDR1 SNHLY, CDR2 FYNNEI. CDR3 length equals 15 residues. V shed 6 bases and J shed 2 bases, with 14 bases lying between them. The CDR3 is CASSERWGGNQPQHF. CDR3 in DNA: TGTGCCAGCAGCGAACGGTGGGGGGGCAATCAGCCCCAGCATTTT. The full variable domain, with the rest looked up from reference TRBV2 and TRBJ1-5, is EPEVTQTPSHQVTQMGQEVILRCVPISNHLYFYWYRQILGQKVEFLVSFYNNEISEKSEIFDDQFSVERPDGSNFTLKIRSTKLEDSAMYFCASSERWGGNQPQHFGDGTRLSIL.

V usage is TRBV2 and J usage is TRBJ2-2, with D maybe TRBD2 (6 bases). This CDR3 comprises 16 residues. V was clipped by 8 bases and J by 0 bases, with 16 bases between them. The germline V gene encodes CDR1 SNHLY and CDR2 FYNNEI. Here the CDR3 reads CASVPKGGTNTGELFF. The CDR3 DNA is TGTGCCAGCGTTCCGAAGGGAGGCACGAACACCGGGGAGCTGTTTTTT.

To note about this clonotype: No conserved phenylalanine or tryptophan is present at the end of the CDR3, so a read error is the likely explanation. This rearrangement joins TRBV5-1 to TRBJ1-1; 7 bases agree with TRBD1. The junction had 3 bases not matched to a gene; V was cut back by 4 bases and J by 3 bases. Germline CDR1 is SGHRS and CDR2 is YFSETQ. The CDR3 totals 13 residues. In DNA form, the CDR3 reads TGCGCCAGCAGCCGCGGACAGGACACTGAAGCTTTCCTT. Its protein product is CASSRGQDTEAFL.

This chain's CDR3 is CASSLNFNYGYTF. The DNA of the CDR3 is TGTGCCAGCAGTTTAAATTTTAACTATGGCTACACCTTC. The rearrangement joins TRBV12-3 or TRBV12-4 to TRBJ1-2; D call uncertain. Trimming left V 2 bases short and J 1 base short, with 5 bases between. CDR3 length: 13 residues.

Notes on this clonotype: A much bigger clone sits one base away, suggesting this may be a read error. The rearrangement joins TRBV2 to TRBJ2-7; 9 bases match TRBD2. V was pared by 6 bases and J by 7 bases, with 13 bases of the junction left unmatched. The CDR3 runs 15 residues. The germline V gene has CDR1 SNHLY and CDR2 FYNNEI. The CDR3 sequence: CASRTGTSLYNEQYF. CDR3 DNA sequence: TGTGCCAGCAGAACCGGGACTAGCCTATACAATGAGCAGTACTTC.

The chain links TRBV20-1 to TRBJ2-7; D might be TRBD1 or TRBD2, each matching 5 bases. This CDR3 region has 15 residues. The germline gives CDR1 DFQATT, CDR2 SNEGSKA (reference sequence). Deletions cut 3 bases from V and 5 bases from J, with 20 bases between. The CDR3 bases are TGCAGTGCTAGCGGGATCGGGACCCTATCCCACGAGCAGTACTTC. Translated, it gives CSASGIGTLSHEQYF.

The gene calls are TRBV20-1 and TRBJ1-1, with 11 bases aligning to TRBD1. This CDR3 is built from 16 residues. In germline, CDR1 is DFQATT, CDR2 SNEGSKA (reference sequence). V was pared by 5 bases and J by 2 bases, with 10 bases of the junction left unmatched. CDR3 sequence (DNA): TGCAGTGCTGCTACCGGGACAGGGGGTTCTAACACTGAAGCTTTCTTT. Amino acids: CSAATGTGGSNTEAFF.

This chain uses TRBV29-1 with TRBJ2-7, with TRBD2 matching over 11 bases. CDR1 and CDR2 from the germline V gene are SQVTM and ANQGSEA. The V gene end was trimmed by 8 bases and the J gene end by 7 bases; junction bases not matched to a gene: 10. There are 13 residues in the CDR3. CDR3 amino acids: CSSLLAGVGEQYF. DNA for the CDR3: TGCAGCAGTTTACTAGCGGGAGTAGGGGAGCAGTACTTC.

V is TRBV13 and J is TRBJ2-5; weak D call: TRBD1 (5 bases). CDR1 PRHDT and CDR2 FYEKMQ come from the germline V gene (reference sequence). This CDR3 is 14 amino acids long. The germline V and J ends were trimmed by 0 bases and 5 bases, with 10 bases remaining between them. In DNA, the CDR3 is TGTGCCAGCAGCTTAGGCCGACAGTTGGAGACCCAGTACTTC. It yields the protein CASSLGRQLETQYF. Full variable domain (rest looked up from reference TRBV13 and TRBJ2-5): AAGVIQSPRHLIKEKRETATLKCYPIPRHDTVYWYQQGPGQDPQFLISFYEKMQSDKGSIPDRFSAQQFSDYHSELNMSSLELGDSALYFCASSLGRQLETQYFGPGTRLLVL.

This clonotype was counted between two and nine times. The CDR3 region has the DNA TGTGCCAGCAGCTCGAACAGGGGCCATGGCTACACCTTC. Its protein product is CASSSNRGHGYTF. The V and J genes are TRBV7-3 and TRBJ1-2; 7 nucleotides align to TRBD1. The J segment lost 6 bases and the V segment lost 4 bases, leaving 5 bases of the junction unmatched. Germline CDR1 is SGHTA and CDR2 is FQGTGA. The CDR3 is made up of 13 amino acids.

This chain connects TRBV29-1 to TRBJ2-7, with 7 bases lining up with TRBD1. The CDR3 covers 13 residues. Germline CDR1 SQVTM, CDR2 ANQGSEA. V lost 7 bases, J lost 4 bases, and 10 bases stayed unmatched. The CDR3 sequence: CSASTGTRYEQYF. CDR3 coding DNA: TGCAGCGCTTCGACAGGGACGCGGTACGAGCAGTACTTC.

V gene TRBV7-6 combines with J gene TRBJ2-6, with 7 nucleotides matching TRBD2. With 2 bases clipped from V and 6 bases from J, the junction kept 7 bases outside the gene matches. The V gene's germline CDR1 is SGHVS and CDR2 FNYEAQ. The CDR3 runs to 16 residues. The CDR3 is CASSLRGGAEANVLTF. For the CDR3, the DNA is TGTGCCAGCAGCTTAAGGGGAGGGGCTGAGGCCAACGTCCTGACTTTC.

This clonotype was detected a few times. The chain couples TRBV19 to TRBJ2-7; tentative D call: TRBD1 (5 bases). CDR1 is LNHDA, CDR2 SQIVND, per germline (reference sequence). V gave up 8 bases and J gave up 3 bases, with 11 bases separating them. This CDR3 contains 12 residues. The CDR3 sequence: CASEEGHYEQYF. DNA for the CDR3: TGTGCCAGTGAAGAAGGACACTACGAGCAGTACTTC. The entire variable domain, with the rest obtained from reference TRBV19 and TRBJ2-7, is as follows: DGGITQSPKYLFRKEGQNVTLSCEQNLNHDAMYWYRQDPGQGLRLIYYSQIVNDFQKGDIAEGYSVSREKKESFPLTVTSAQKNPTAFYLCASEEGHYEQYFGPGTRLTVT.

This sequence joins TRBV11-2 and TRBJ2-7, with D possibly called TRBD1 or TRBD2 (5 bases each). V was trimmed by 7 bases and J by 5 bases, leaving 18 bases between them. Germline assignment: CDR1 SGHAT and CDR2 FQNNGV. The CDR3 consists of 14 residues. The CDR3 is CASKRQGKVHEQYF. For the CDR3, the DNA is TGTGCCAGCAAGCGGCAGGGAAAGGTCCACGAGCAGTACTTC.

This clonotype was seen only a few times. This chain connects TRBV9 to TRBJ2-7, with a weak D call TRBD2 (6 bases). The germline CDR1 and CDR2 sequences are SGDLS and YYNGEE. The CDR3 runs 16 residues. V lost 2 bases and J lost 2, with 17 bases in between. CDR3 sequence (DNA): TGTGCCAGCAGCGTGTCCCTCCGGGACTCGCCCTACGAGCAGTACTTC. Translated: CASSVSLRDSPYEQYF.

This clonotype was seen at least ten times. V usage is TRBV15 and J usage is TRBJ2-6, with a tentative D call TRBD1 (6 bases). V lost 0 bases, J lost 4 bases, and 10 bases lay in between. The CDR3 runs 16 residues. Germline-derived CDR1 and CDR2 are LNHNV and YYDKDF (reference sequence). This CDR3 is CATSRDKGEGANVLTF. The CDR3 nucleotides read TGTGCCACCAGCAGAGATAAGGGGGAGGGGGCCAACGTCCTGACTTTC.

This chain connects TRBV9 to TRBJ2-7; 7 bases map to TRBD1. Germline V gene sequence: CDR1 SGDLS, CDR2 YYNGEE. The CDR3 is 14 residues long. J gave up 2 bases and V 4 bases, and 6 bases lay outside the gene matches. The CDR3 sequence is CASSLTGQAYEQYF. CDR3 bases: TGTGCCAGCAGCTTGACAGGGCAGGCCTACGAGCAGTACTTC.

This clonotype was recorded a few times. The V gene is TRBV5-6, the J gene TRBJ2-5; D is undetermined. In germline, CDR1 is SGHDT, CDR2 YYEEEE. Trimming took 4 bases from V and 4 from J, leaving 17 bases between them. The CDR3 extends over 15 amino acids. In nucleotides, the CDR3 is TGTGCCAGCAGCGATAACCCATCTAAGCGAGAGACCCAGTACTTC. As protein: CASSDNPSKRETQYF.

V usage is TRBV7-9 and J usage is TRBJ1-2; no clear D gene. Germline CDR1 SEHNR, CDR2 FQNEAQ (reference sequence). The CDR3 consists of 13 residues. V was clipped by 1 base and J by 8 bases, with 11 bases between them. DNA of the CDR3: TGTGCCAGCAGCTTAGGTTCTGTAGCGGGCTACACCTTC. Encoded protein: CASSLGSVAGYTF.

In its sample, this clonotype was seen a few times. At one of its ends the junction is not consistent with the germline gene, which may arise from a read error. This rearrangement joins TRBV5-8 to TRBJ1-5, with 7 bases fitting TRBD1. CDR1 and CDR2 (germline): SGHTS, YDEGEE. The CDR3 has 17 amino acids. The chain's CDR3 is CASSRWGGQIPNQPQHF. DNA for the CDR3: TGTGCCAGCAGCCGTTGGGGGGGACAGATACCCAATCAACCCCAGCATTTT.

The rearrangement uses TRBV29-1 and TRBJ1-1; TRBD1 matches at 8 bases. CDR1 is SQVTM, CDR2 ANQGSEA, per germline. The CDR3 has 12 residues. With V trimmed by 6 bases and J by 3 bases, 3 bases remained unmatched. The CDR3 DNA reads TGCAGCGTCAGGACAGGGTACACTGAAGCTTTCTTT. It specifies CSVRTGYTEAFF.

Remarks on this clonotype: An end of the junction does not agree with germline; a read error may underlie this. The V and J genes are TRBV5-1 and TRBJ1-1, with TRBD1 matching 10 bases. Germline CDR1 SGHRS, CDR2 YFSETQ. There are 16 residues in the CDR3. The CDR3 sequence is CASSFGTGAVGTEAFF. The CDR3 nucleotides are TGTGCCAGCAGCTTCGGGACAGGGGCAGTTGGCACTGAAGCTTTCTTT.

This clonotype is a singleton in its sample. The chain has TRBV29-1 and TRBJ2-5, with 7 bases aligning to TRBD1. This CDR3 is built from 11 residues. Germline V gives CDR1 SQVTM, CDR2 ANQGSEA. V dropped 8 bases and J dropped 5; count of bases not matched to a gene: 5. The CDR3 sequence is CSLGGRETQYF. The CDR3 DNA reads as TGCAGCTTAGGGGGCCGGGAGACCCAGTACTTC.

The chain carries TRBV9 and TRBJ1-6; D remains unclear. From germline, CDR1 is SGDLS and CDR2 YYNGEE. The CDR3 has 15 amino acids. V lost 7 bases to trimming and J lost 8 bases, with 19 bases between them. CDR3 loop: CASSPGEGRDSPLHF. CDR3 nucleotides: TGTGCCAGCTCACCAGGAGAGGGAAGGGATTCACCCCTCCACTTT.